The next 10 T cell receptor beta chains were all read from a single sample in a study of response to subunit inactivated influenza vaccine. Each CDR3 protein is one row after TCRdb ran MiXCR on the RT-PCR reads. Of 630,000 or so distinct CDR3 sequences in the sample, roughly 14% were seen once. The starting material was PBMCs from blood, obtained 12 days after vaccination. The receptors originated from a man in his fifties or sixties who received an inactivated influenza vaccine.

The chain couples TRBV10-3 to TRBJ1-1; D perhaps matches TRBD1 (5 bases). CDR3 size: 17 residues. Trimming cost V 3 bases and J 4 bases, with 21 bases left between them. From germline, CDR1 is ENHRY and CDR2 SYGVKD. The CDR3 loop reads CAISDAGAPKGRTEAFF. The CDR3 coding sequence is TGTGCCATCAGTGATGCGGGAGCCCCCAAGGGACGCACTGAAGCTTTCTTT.

V gene TRBV7-2 combines with J gene TRBJ2-3, with 8 bases identical to TRBD2. The germline V gene has CDR1 SGHTA and CDR2 FQGNSA. V was pared by 4 bases and J by 5 bases, with 5 bases of the junction left unmatched. The CDR3 is 14 residues long. CDR3 sequence (DNA): TGTGCCAGCAGCTCATCGGGACTAGGAGATACGCAGTATTTT. It specifies CASSSSGLGDTQYF.

In this sample, this clonotype turned up a few times. The V and J genes are TRBV28 and TRBJ2-6; the D gene is possibly TRBD2 (5 bases). V was cut by 1 base and J by 0 bases, with 7 bases left in between. The germline CDR1 and CDR2 sequences are MDHEN and SYDVKM. This CDR3 is built from 16 residues. CDR3 in DNA: TGTGCCAGCAGTTTATCCGGGAACTCTGGGGCCAACGTCCTGACTTTC. As protein: CASSLSGNSGANVLTF.

The chain is built from TRBV28 and TRBJ1-5; unclear D gene. The V end lost 2 bases, the J end lost 3 bases, and 8 bases lay between the germline ends. Germline lookup yields CDR1 MDHEN and CDR2 SYDVKM. The CDR3 is 14 residues long. CDR3 amino acids: CASSLVGYNQPQHF. In nucleotides, the CDR3 is TGTGCCAGCAGTTTAGTAGGCTACAATCAGCCCCAGCATTTT. Based on the CDR3 plus reference TRBV28 and TRBJ1-5, the full variable domain is DVKVTQSSRYLVKRTGEKVFLECVQDMDHENMFWYRQDPGLGLRLIYFSYDVKMKEKGDIPEGYSVSREKKERFSLILESASTNQTSMYLCASSLVGYNQPQHFGDGTRLSIL.

This clonotype was detected ten times or more. The CDR3 DNA reads as TGCGCCAGCAGCTCCGCCCCCACCTACGAGCAGTACTTC. Protein sequence: CASSSAPTYEQYF. V is TRBV5-1 and J is TRBJ2-7; D is unclear. Germline lookup yields CDR1 SGHRS and CDR2 YFSETQ. Trimming pared 3 bases from V and 2 bases from J, leaving 9 bases between. This CDR3 has 13 residues.

By its share, this clonotype is medium-sized. This sequence joins TRBV27 and TRBJ1-1; 8 positions agree with TRBD1. V lost 6 bases and J lost 0; bases outside the gene matches: 9. There are 16 residues in the CDR3. Germline CDR1 is MNHEY and CDR2 is SMNVEV (reference sequence). CDR3 in DNA: TGTGCCAGCAGCCCATCCTGGACAGGGATGAACACTGAAGCTTTCTTT. This translates into CASSPSWTGMNTEAFF.

The rearrangement links TRBV11-2 to TRBJ2-1; 7 bases match TRBD2. The CDR3 runs to 16 residues. V lost 6 bases and J lost 0; bases outside the gene matches: 8. Per the germline V gene, CDR1 is SGHAT and CDR2 is FQNNGV. As DNA, the CDR3 is TGTGCCAGCAGAGCGAGCGGGGTAAGCTCCTACAATGAGCAGTTCTTC. This gives the protein CASRASGVSSYNEQFF.

This clonotype was counted between two and nine times. The V gene is TRBV12-3 or TRBV12-4, the J gene TRBJ2-1, with TRBD2 matching 11 bases. V shed 2 bases and J 7 bases; nucleotides not matched to a gene: 1. CDR3 size: 14 residues. The CDR3 loop reads CASSLTSGGNEQFF. CDR3 bases: TGTGCCAGCAGTTTAACTAGCGGGGGTAATGAGCAGTTCTTC.

To note about this clonotype: The junction shows a germline mismatch at one end, possibly a read error. V gene TRBV28 combines with J gene TRBJ1-2; TRBD1 matches at 8 bases. Germline V gene sequence: CDR1 MDHEN, CDR2 SYDVKM. The CDR3 has 14 residues. CDR3 nucleotides: TGTGCCAGCAATAAACAGGGGGTATTTCCGGCAAATCGGTTC. Its translation is CASNKQGVFPANRF.

The CDR3 sequence: CASSQDRGRFTEAFF. The CDR3, as DNA: TGCGCCAGCAGCCAAGACAGGGGGCGTTTCACTGAAGCTTTCTTT. The chain employs TRBV4-3 and TRBJ1-1, with 8 bases lining up with TRBD1. Germline values: CDR1 LGHNA, CDR2 YSLEER. The CDR3 loop spans 15 amino acids. The junction had 4 bases not matched to a gene; V was cut back by 0 bases and J by 4 bases.